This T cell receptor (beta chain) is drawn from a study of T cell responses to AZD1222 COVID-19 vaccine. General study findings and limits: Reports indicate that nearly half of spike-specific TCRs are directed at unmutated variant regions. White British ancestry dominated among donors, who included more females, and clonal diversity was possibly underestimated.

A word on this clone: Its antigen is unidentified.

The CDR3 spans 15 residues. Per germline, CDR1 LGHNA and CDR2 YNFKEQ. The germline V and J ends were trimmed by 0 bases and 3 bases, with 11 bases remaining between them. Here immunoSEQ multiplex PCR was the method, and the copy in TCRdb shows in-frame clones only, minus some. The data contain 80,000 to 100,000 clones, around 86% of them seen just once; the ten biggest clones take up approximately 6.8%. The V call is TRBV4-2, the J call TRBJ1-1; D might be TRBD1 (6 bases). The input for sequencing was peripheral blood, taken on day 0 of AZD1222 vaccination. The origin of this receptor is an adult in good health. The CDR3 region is CASSQDPRGDTEAFF. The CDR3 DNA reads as TGTGCCAGCAGCCAAGATCCCAGGGGTGACACTGAAGCTTTCTTT.